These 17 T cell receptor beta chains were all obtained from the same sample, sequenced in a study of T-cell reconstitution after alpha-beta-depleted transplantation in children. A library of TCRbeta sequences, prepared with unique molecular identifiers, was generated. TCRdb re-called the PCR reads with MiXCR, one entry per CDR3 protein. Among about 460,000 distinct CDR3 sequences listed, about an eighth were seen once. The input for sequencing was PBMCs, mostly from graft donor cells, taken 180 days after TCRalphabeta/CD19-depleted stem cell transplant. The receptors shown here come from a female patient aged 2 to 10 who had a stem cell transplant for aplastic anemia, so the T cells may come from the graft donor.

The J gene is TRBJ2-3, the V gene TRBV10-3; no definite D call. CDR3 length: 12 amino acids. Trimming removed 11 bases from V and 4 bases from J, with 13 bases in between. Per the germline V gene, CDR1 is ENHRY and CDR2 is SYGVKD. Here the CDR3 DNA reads TGTGCCGCTTCTGGTGGAGCAGATACGCAGTATTTT. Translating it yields CAASGGADTQYF.

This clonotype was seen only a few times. The CDR3 sequence: CASSQQEQSSYEQYF. CDR3 bases: TGTGCCAGCAGCCAGCAAGAACAGAGCTCCTACGAGCAGTACTTC. The chain uses TRBV5-5 and TRBJ2-7, with D hard to call. Germline V lookup: CDR1 SGHKS, CDR2 YYEKEE (reference sequence). The V end was cut by 4 bases, the J end by 0 bases, with 14 bases between. The CDR3 consists of 15 residues.

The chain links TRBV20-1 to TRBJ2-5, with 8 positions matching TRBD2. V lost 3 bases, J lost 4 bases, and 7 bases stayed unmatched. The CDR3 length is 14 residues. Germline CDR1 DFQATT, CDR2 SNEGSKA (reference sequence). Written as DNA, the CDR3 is TGCAGTGCTAGCCCCTTCGGACTAGCAGAGACCCAGTACTTC. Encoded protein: CSASPFGLAETQYF.

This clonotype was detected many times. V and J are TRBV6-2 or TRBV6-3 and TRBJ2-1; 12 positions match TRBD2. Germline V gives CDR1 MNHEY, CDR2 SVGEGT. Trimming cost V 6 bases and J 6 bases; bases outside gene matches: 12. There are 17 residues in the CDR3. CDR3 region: CASSNWLRLAGANEQFF. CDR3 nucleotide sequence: TGTGCCAGCAGCAACTGGCTGCGACTAGCGGGAGCCAATGAGCAGTTCTTC.

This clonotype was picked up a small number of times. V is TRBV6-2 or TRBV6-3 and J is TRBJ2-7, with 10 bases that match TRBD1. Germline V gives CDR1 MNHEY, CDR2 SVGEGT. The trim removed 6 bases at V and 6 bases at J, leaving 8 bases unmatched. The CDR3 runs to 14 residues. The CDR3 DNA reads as TGTGCCAGCAGCCGGACAGGGGGGTTTGGCGAGCAGTACGTC. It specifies CASSRTGGFGEQYV.

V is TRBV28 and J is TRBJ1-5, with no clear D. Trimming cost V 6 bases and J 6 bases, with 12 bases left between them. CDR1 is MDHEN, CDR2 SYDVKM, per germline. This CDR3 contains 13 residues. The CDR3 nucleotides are TGTGCCAGCAGCGGTGGATTCGGTCAGCCCCAGCATTTT. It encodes CASSGGFGQPQHF.

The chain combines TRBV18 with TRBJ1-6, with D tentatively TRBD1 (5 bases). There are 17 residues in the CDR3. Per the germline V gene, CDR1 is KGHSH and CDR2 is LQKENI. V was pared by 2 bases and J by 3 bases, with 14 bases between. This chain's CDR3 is CASSPTRDGGYNSPLHF. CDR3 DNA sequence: TGTGCCAGCTCACCAACCAGAGACGGGGGCTATAATTCACCCCTCCACTTT.

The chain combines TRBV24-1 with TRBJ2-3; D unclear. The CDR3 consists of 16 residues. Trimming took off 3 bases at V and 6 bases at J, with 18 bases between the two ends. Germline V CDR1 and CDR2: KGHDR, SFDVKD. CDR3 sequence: CATSDPYSPGVDTQYF. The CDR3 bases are TGTGCCACCAGTGATCCCTATAGTCCCGGAGTGGATACGCAGTATTTT.

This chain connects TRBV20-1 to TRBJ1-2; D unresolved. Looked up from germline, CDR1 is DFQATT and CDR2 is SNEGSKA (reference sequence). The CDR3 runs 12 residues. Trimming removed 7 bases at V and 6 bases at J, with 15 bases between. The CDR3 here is CSVPLGGNGYTF. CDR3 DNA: TGCAGTGTCCCGTTGGGAGGCAATGGCTACACCTTC.

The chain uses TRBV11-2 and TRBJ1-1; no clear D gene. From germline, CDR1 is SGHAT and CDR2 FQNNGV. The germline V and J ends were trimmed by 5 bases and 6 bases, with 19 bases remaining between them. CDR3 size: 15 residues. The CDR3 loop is CASSLSTVSGAEAFF. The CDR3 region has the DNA TGTGCCAGCAGCCTCTCTACGGTCTCCGGGGCTGAAGCTTTCTTT.

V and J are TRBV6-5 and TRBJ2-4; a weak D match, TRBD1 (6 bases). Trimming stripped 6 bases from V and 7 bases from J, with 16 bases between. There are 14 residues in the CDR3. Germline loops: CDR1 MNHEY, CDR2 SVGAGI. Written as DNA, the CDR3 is TGTGCCAGCAGCTTAGGACAGAAGCATAACATTCAGTACTTC. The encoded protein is CASSLGQKHNIQYF.

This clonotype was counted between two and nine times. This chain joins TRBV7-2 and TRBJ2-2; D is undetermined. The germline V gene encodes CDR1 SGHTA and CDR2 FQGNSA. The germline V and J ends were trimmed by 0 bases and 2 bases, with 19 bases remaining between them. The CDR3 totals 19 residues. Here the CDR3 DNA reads TGTGCCAGCAGCTTAGCGGCGGCACTCAGACCCTATAACACCGGGGAGCTGTTTTTT. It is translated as CASSLAAALRPYNTGELFF. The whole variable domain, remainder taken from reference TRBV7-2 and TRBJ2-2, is GAGVSQSPSNKVTEKGKDVELRCDPISGHTALYWYRQSLGQGLEFLIYFQGNSAPDKSGLPSDRFSAERTGGSVSTLTIQRTQQEDSAVYLCASSLAAALRPYNTGELFFGEGSRLTVL.

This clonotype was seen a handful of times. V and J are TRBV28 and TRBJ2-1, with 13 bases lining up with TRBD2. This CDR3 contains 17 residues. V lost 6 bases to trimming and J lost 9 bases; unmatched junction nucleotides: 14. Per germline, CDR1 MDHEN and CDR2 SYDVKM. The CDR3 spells CASSPLWGTSGTPEQFF. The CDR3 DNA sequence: TGTGCCAGCAGCCCTCTTTGGGGGACTAGCGGGACTCCTGAGCAGTTCTTC.

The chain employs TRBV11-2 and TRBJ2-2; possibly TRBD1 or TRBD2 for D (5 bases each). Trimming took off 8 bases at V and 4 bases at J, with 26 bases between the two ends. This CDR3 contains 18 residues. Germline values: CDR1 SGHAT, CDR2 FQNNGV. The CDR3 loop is CASRARETGTAVTGELFF. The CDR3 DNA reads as TGTGCCAGCCGAGCCCGAGAGACCGGGACGGCAGTCACCGGGGAGCTGTTTTTT. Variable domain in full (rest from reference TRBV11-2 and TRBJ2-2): EAGVAQSPRYKIIEKRQSVAFWCNPISGHATLYWYQQILGQGPKLLIQFQNNGVVDDSQLPKDRFSAERLKGVDSTLKIQPAKLEDSAVYLCASRARETGTAVTGELFFGEGSRLTVL.

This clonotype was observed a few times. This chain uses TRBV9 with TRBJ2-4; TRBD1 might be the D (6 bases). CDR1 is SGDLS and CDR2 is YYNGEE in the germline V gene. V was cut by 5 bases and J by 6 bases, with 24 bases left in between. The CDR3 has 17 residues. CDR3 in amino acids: CASSRIGGAAKGNIQYF. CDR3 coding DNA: TGTGCCAGCAGTCGTATAGGGGGTGCCGCAAAGGGAAACATTCAGTACTTC.

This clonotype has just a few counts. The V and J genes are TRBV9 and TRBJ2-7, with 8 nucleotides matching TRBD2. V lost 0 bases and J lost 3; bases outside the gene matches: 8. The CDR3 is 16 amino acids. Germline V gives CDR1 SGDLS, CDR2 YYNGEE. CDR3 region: CASSVEETSGLYEQYF. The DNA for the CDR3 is TGTGCCAGCAGCGTAGAAGAAACTAGCGGCCTCTACGAGCAGTACTTC. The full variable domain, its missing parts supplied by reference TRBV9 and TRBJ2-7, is DSGVTQTPKHLITATGQRVTLRCSPRSGDLSVYWYQQSLDQGLQFLIQYYNGEERAKGNILERFSAQQFPDLHSELNLSSLELGDSALYFCASSVEETSGLYEQYFGPGTRLTVT.

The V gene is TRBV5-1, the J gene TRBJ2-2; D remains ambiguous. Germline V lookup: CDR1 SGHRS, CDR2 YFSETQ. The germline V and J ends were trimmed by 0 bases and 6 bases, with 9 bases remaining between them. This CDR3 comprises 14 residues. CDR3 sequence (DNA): TGCGCCAGCAGCTTGGGTCGAACACCCGGGGAGCTGTTTTTT. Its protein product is CASSLGRTPGELFF.